These T cell receptor beta chains were read from a single sample in a study of blood T cell repertoires in COVID-19. Repertoires were generated with immunoSEQ multiplex PCR, while TCRdb's copy carries only in-frame clones and drops some. The sample records approximately 190,000 clones, about 88% being singletons. Sequenced input: PBMCs or T cells enriched from blood (not recorded which). These receptor sequences come from a woman aged 40 to 55 in a cohort exposed to, infected with or recovered from COVID-19 (not recorded which). The conserved cysteine and the conserved F or W are not part of the CDR3 here.

J: TRBJ2-7; V: TRBV6-1; CDR3: ASSEEGTGVNEQY
J: TRBJ1-2; V: TRBV4-1; CDR3: ASSQEVPQISNYGYT
J: TRBJ1-5; V: TRBV4-2; CDR3: ASSHQGPGEANQPQH
J: TRBJ1-6; V: TRBV27; CDR3: ASSPPRGFGSPLH
J: TRBJ2-7; V: TRBV19; CDR3: ASGLQGRSYEQY
J: TRBJ1-1; V: TRBV4-2; CDR3: ASSQEGHRGNTEAF
J: TRBJ2-2; V: TRBV5-1; CDR3: ASSLGQDTGELF
J: TRBJ1-1; V: TRBV7-6; CDR3: ASSLEGGVPEAF
J: TRBJ2-2; V: TRBV29-1; CDR3: SYRGLADTGELF
J: TRBJ2-7; V: TRBV28; CDR3: ASSEFQGASHEQY
J: TRBJ1-2; V: TRBV6-2/TRBV6-3; CDR3: ASSYSLPGQGGYYT
J: TRBJ1-1; V: TRBV6-6; CDR3: ASSYSQGTGTEAF
J: TRBJ1-2; V: TRBV24-1; CDR3: ATSAPRGGNYGYT
J: TRBJ1-1; V: TRBV2; CDR3: ASSRQSRGTEAF
J: TRBJ1-4; V: TRBV29-1; CDR3: SVEGIGGYEKLF
J: TRBJ2-5; V: TRBV13; CDR3: ASSLRGDGSGETQY
J: TRBJ1-5; V: TRBV2; CDR3: ASRGYRGAQPQH
J: TRBJ1-1; V: TRBV28; CDR3: ASSFTENTEAF
J: TRBJ2-1; V: TRBV4-1; CDR3: ASSSLGLGNEQF
J: TRBJ2-2; V: TRBV12-3/TRBV12-4; CDR3: ASSFGDTGELF
J: TRBJ2-2; V: TRBV6-1; CDR3: ASSGLAGGNTGELF
J: TRBJ2-3; V: TRBV6-5; CDR3: ASSYDGTDTQY
J: TRBJ1-1; V: TRBV10-2; CDR3: ASSSQGASTEAF
J: TRBJ2-1; V: TRBV9; CDR3: ASSVAGAGSRNEQF
J: TRBJ1-2; V: TRBV2; CDR3: ASTGQENYGYT
J: TRBJ1-5; V: TRBV12-2; CDR3: ASRTDRAQPQH
J: TRBJ2-1; V: TRBV19; CDR3: ASTRLAGGGAYNEQF
J: TRBJ1-1; V: TRBV28; CDR3: ASSLPTGRTEAF
J: TRBJ2-3; V: TRBV27; CDR3: ASSLPGSTDTQY
J: TRBJ1-3; V: TRBV5-6; CDR3: ASGRRGIGGNTIY
J: TRBJ1-3; V: TRBV28; CDR3: ASSLQIWGDGNTIY
J: TRBJ1-1; V: TRBV5-6; CDR3: ASRKGGWDTEAF
J: TRBJ2-7; V: TRBV18; CDR3: ASSPLQDRQTYEQY
J: TRBJ2-7; V: TRBV4-3; CDR3: ASSPGLGSEQY
J: TRBJ2-5; V: TRBV9; CDR3: ASSVVGTGGRETQY
J: TRBJ1-1; V: TRBV18; CDR3: ASSPLGKGKTEAF
J: TRBJ2-1; V: TRBV10-3; CDR3: AIGLIMRDSYNEQF
J: TRBJ1-2; V: TRBV29-1; CDR3: SVEARRGWGYT
J: TRBJ2-7; V: TRBV9; CDR3: ASSPGGHSYEQY
J: TRBJ1-2; V: TRBV28; CDR3: ASSPRGGKGYGYT
J: TRBJ2-5; V: TRBV5-5; CDR3: ASSSRGLFEETQY
J: TRBJ1-5; V: TRBV11-2; CDR3: ASSLDRGNPQH
J: TRBJ2-5; V: TRBV7-8; CDR3: ASSLVGFQRGGRETQY
J: TRBJ1-1; V: TRBV7-9; CDR3: ASSLVQGATEAF
J: TRBJ2-1; V: TRBV5-1; CDR3: ASKKTSGGNEQF
J: TRBJ1-2; V: TRBV4-1; CDR3: ASSQPPPVPGYDGYT
J: TRBJ2-3; V: TRBV15; CDR3: ATSSTRGAGPTDTQY
J: TRBJ2-1; V: TRBV10-2; CDR3: ASSTQYIRTSYNEQF